Following are 14 T cell receptor beta chains from one sample sequenced in a study of blood T cell repertoires in COVID-19. TCRdb keeps only in-frame clones here, not all; method: immunoSEQ multiplex PCR. The sample lists approximately 31,000 clones, more than 85% occurring once. The sequencing input was peripheral blood. The receptors derive from a man aged 55-75 years with acute or convalescent COVID-19.

This clone was recorded only once. The chain employs TRBV6-2 or TRBV6-3 and TRBJ2-2; TRBD2 aligns across 7 bases. Germline CDR1 MNHEY, CDR2 SVGEGT. CDR3 length: 18 amino acids. Unmatched junction bases numbered 20, after V lost 5 bases and J lost 8 bases. CDR3 in DNA: TGTGCCAGCAGTCCGTATACAGCGGGAACGGCTTCGGCAGGGGAGCTGTTTTTT. Its translation: CASSPYTAGTASAGELFF.

This sequence joins TRBV12-3 or TRBV12-4 and TRBJ1-1; no definite D call. This CDR3 spans 13 amino acids. With 3 bases removed from V and 5 bases from J, the gap between germline ends came to 10 bases. The chain's CDR3 is CASSFQERTEAFF. CDR3 in DNA: TGTGCCAGCAGTTTTCAGGAGCGGACTGAAGCTTTCTTT.

This clone was seen more than once but under ten times. The chain is built from TRBV19 and TRBJ1-1; 12 bases are shared with TRBD1. The junction had 5 bases not matched to a gene; V was cut back by 7 bases and J by 8 bases. CDR1 is LNHDA and CDR2 is SQIVND in the germline V gene (reference sequence). The CDR3 consists of 13 residues. In DNA form, the CDR3 reads TGTGCCAGTACCAGGGACAGGGGGCTGGAAGCTTTCTTT. Translated: CASTRDRGLEAFF.

The rearrangement uses TRBV4-1 and TRBJ2-1; no clear D. The CDR3 length is 16 residues. The V end lost 0 bases, the J end lost 2 bases, and 11 bases lay between the germline ends. Germline-derived CDR1 and CDR2 are MGHRA and YSYEKL. CDR3 region: CASSQDRRGTYNEQFF. The CDR3 DNA follows: TGCGCCAGCAGCCAAGATCGGCGCGGTACCTACAATGAGCAGTTCTTC.

The V and J genes are TRBV7-9 and TRBJ2-3, with TRBD2 as a possible D gene (6 bases). This CDR3 region has 14 residues. Germline loops: CDR1 SEHNR, CDR2 FQNEAQ (reference sequence). The V and J ends lost 3 bases and 2 bases respectively, with 9 bases between them. The CDR3 DNA reads as TGTGCCAGCAGCTTGGGACTTGACACAGATACGCAGTATTTT. Its translation: CASSLGLDTDTQYF.

V is TRBV11-2 and J is TRBJ2-5, with 8 bases lining up with TRBD2. The length of the CDR3 is 14 residues. Germline V lookup: CDR1 SGHAT, CDR2 FQNNGV. V dropped 4 bases and J dropped 4; count of bases not matched to a gene: 5. The CDR3 reads CASSWETSAETQYF. CDR3 nucleotide sequence: TGTGCCAGCAGCTGGGAGACTAGCGCAGAGACCCAGTACTTC.

J is TRBJ1-5 and V is TRBV4-1; 9 positions match TRBD1. V lost 2 bases and J lost 2; bases outside the gene matches: 4. This CDR3 is 16 amino acids long. CDR1 MGHRA and CDR2 YSYEKL come from the germline V gene. The CDR3 region is CASSQWTGVGNQPQHF. In nucleotides, the CDR3 is TGCGCCAGCAGCCAATGGACAGGGGTGGGCAATCAGCCCCAGCATTTT.

The V gene is TRBV2, the J gene TRBJ2-7; 8 bases map to TRBD1. Looked up from germline, CDR1 is SNHLY and CDR2 is FYNNEI. Trimming at V came to 4 bases and at J to 3 bases, leaving 8 bases not matched to a gene. The length of the CDR3 is 15 residues. The CDR3 sequence is CASSAVGTGRYEQYV. CDR3 nucleotides: TGTGCCAGCAGTGCAGTGGGGACAGGACGCTACGAGCAGTACGTC.

This sequence joins TRBV30 and TRBJ1-2; a weak D match, TRBD1 (6 bases). The CDR3 covers 13 residues. Germline-derived CDR1 and CDR2 are GTSNPN and SVGIG (reference sequence). Trimming pared 2 bases from V and 7 bases from J, leaving 14 bases between. CDR3 residues: CAWSQQGIVGYTF. The CDR3 coding sequence is TGTGCCTGGAGTCAACAGGGTATTGTTGGCTACACCTTC. Full variable domain (missing parts from reference TRBV30 and TRBJ1-2): SQTIHQWPATLVQPVGSPLSLECTVEGTSNPNLYWYRQAAGRGLQLLFYSVGIGQISSEVPQNLSASRPQDRQFILSSKKLLLSDSGFYLCAWSQQGIVGYTFGSGTRLTVV.

V gene TRBV7-2 combines with J gene TRBJ2-7, with D possibly TRBD2 on 5 matching bases. The CDR3 covers 13 residues. V dropped 5 bases and J dropped 0 bases, with 8 bases sitting between them. Per germline, CDR1 SGHTA and CDR2 FQGNSA. As DNA, the CDR3 is TGTGCCAGCAGCGACACTAGCTCCTACGAGCAGTACTTC. Translated, it gives CASSDTSSYEQYF.

The J gene is TRBJ2-1, the V gene TRBV11-2; 12 nucleotides line up with TRBD2. V shed 5 bases and J 0 bases; nucleotides not matched to a gene: 8. From germline, CDR1 is SGHAT and CDR2 FQNNGV. This CDR3 contains 18 residues. The CDR3 here is CASSAGLAGLSSYNEQFF. Here the CDR3 DNA reads TGTGCCAGCAGCGCTGGACTAGCGGGACTGAGCTCCTACAATGAGCAGTTCTTC. Filled out from reference TRBV11-2 and TRBJ2-1, the complete variable domain reads EAGVAQSPRYKIIEKRQSVAFWCNPISGHATLYWYQQILGQGPKLLIQFQNNGVVDDSQLPKDRFSAERLKGVDSTLKIQPAKLEDSAVYLCASSAGLAGLSSYNEQFFGPGTRLTVL.

In DNA form, the CDR3 reads TGCGCCAGCAGCTTGATGACTAGCGGGAAAGATACGCAGTATTTT. Translated, it gives CASSLMTSGKDTQYF. The chain couples TRBV5-1 to TRBJ2-3; 11 bases are shared with TRBD2. CDR3 size: 15 residues. Germline trimming cut 1 base from V and 5 bases from J; bases unmatched to any gene: 3. Germline CDR1 and CDR2: SGHRS and YFSETQ.

This CDR3 is CASSPISGTYEQYV. CDR3 sequence (DNA): TGTGCCAGCTCACCAATATCGGGTACCTACGAGCAGTACGTC. V gene TRBV18 combines with J gene TRBJ2-7; no firm D call. The CDR3 spans 14 residues. V lost 2 bases, J lost 2 bases, and 10 bases lay in between. CDR1 is KGHSH, CDR2 LQKENI, per germline.

This chain connects TRBV24-1 to TRBJ2-5; 7 bases match TRBD1. The junction had 5 bases not matched to a gene; V was cut back by 10 bases and J by 4 bases. Germline CDR1 is KGHDR and CDR2 is SFDVKD. This CDR3 is 12 amino acids long. The CDR3 is CATSGTVETQYF. As DNA, the CDR3 is TGTGCCACATCCGGGACAGTAGAGACCCAGTACTTC.